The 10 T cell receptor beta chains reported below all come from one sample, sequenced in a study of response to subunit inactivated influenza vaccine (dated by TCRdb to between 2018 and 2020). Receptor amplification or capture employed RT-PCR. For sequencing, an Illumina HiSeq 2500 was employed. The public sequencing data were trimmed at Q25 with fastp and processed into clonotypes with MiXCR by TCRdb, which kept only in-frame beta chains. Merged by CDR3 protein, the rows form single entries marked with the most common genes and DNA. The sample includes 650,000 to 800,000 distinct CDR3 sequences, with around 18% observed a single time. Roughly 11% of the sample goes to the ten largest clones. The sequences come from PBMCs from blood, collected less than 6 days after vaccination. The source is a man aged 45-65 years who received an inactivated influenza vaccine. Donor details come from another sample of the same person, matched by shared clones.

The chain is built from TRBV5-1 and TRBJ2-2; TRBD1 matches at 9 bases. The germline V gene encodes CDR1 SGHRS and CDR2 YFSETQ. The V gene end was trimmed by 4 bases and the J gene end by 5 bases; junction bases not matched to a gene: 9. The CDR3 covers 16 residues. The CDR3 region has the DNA TGCGCCAGCAGCCAAGGACCGGGACAGGGTACCGGGGAGCTGTTTTTT. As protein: CASSQGPGQGTGELFF. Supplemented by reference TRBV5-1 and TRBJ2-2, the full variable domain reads KAGVTQTPRYLIKTRGQQVTLSCSPISGHRSVSWYQQTPGQGLQFLFEYFSETQRNKGNFPGRFSGRQFSNSRSEMNVSTLELGDSALYLCASSQGPGQGTGELFFGEGSRLTVL.

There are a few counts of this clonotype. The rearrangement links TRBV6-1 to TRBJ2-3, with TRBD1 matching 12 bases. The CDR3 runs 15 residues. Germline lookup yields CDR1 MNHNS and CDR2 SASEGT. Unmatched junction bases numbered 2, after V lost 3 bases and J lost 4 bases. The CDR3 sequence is CASSEGTGGPDTQYF. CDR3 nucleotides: TGTGCCAGCAGTGAGGGGACAGGGGGCCCAGATACGCAGTATTTT.

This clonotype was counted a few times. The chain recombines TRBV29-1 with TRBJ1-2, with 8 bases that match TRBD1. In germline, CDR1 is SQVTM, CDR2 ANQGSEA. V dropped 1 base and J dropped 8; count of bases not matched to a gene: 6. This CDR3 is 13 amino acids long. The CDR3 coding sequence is TGCAGCGTTGAAGCCCCGACAGGGGAGGGCTACACCTTC. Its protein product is CSVEAPTGEGYTF.

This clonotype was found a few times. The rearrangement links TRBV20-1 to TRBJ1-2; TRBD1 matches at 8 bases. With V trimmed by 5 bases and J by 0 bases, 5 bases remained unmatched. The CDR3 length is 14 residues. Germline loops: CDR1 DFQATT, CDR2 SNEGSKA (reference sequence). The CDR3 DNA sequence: TGCAGTGCTGGACAGGGCCAAGCTAACTATGGCTACACCTTC. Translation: CSAGQGQANYGYTF.

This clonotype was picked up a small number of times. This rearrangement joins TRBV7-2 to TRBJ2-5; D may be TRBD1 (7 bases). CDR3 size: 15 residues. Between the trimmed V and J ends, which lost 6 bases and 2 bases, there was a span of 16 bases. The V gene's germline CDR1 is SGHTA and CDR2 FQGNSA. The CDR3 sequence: CASRPRGTEQETQYF. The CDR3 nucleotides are TGTGCCAGCAGACCCCGGGGGACAGAACAAGAGACCCAGTACTTC.

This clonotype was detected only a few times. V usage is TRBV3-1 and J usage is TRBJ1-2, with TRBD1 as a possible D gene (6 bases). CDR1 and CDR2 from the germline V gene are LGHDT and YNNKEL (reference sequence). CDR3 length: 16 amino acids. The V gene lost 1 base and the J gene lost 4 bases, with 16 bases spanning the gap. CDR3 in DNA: TGTGCCAGCAGCCAAGCGGCCGGGGGGCCCCTCTATGGCTACACCTTC. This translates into CASSQAAGGPLYGYTF.

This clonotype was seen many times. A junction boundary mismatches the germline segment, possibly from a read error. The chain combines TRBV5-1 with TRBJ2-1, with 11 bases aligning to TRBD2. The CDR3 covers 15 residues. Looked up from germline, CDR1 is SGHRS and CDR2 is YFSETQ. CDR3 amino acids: CASSSTSGSYNEQFF. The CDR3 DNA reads TGTGCCAGCAGCTCCACTAGCGGGAGTTACAATGAGCAGTTCTTC.

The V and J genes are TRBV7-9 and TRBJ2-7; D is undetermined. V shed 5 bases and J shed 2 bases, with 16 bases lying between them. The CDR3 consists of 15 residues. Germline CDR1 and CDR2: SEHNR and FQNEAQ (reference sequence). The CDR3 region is CASSAVSRLAYEQYF. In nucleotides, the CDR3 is TGTGCCAGCAGCGCGGTTAGCAGGTTGGCCTACGAGCAGTACTTC.

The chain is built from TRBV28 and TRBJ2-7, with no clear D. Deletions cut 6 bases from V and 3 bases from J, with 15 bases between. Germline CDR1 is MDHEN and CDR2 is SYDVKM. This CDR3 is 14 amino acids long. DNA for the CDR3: TGTGCCAGCAGGGCAGGCGGCACACGCTACGAGCAGTACTTC. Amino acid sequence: CASRAGGTRYEQYF. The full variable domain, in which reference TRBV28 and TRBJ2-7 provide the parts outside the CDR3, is DVKVTQSSRYLVKRTGEKVFLECVQDMDHENMFWYRQDPGLGLRLIYFSYDVKMKEKGDIPEGYSVSREKKERFSLILESASTNQTSMYLCASRAGGTRYEQYFGPGTRLTVT.

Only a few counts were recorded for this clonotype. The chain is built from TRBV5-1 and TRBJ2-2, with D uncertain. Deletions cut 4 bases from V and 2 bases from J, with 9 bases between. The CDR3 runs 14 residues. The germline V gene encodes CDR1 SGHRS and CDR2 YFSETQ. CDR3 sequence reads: CASSLQLNTGELFF. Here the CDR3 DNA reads TGCGCCAGCAGCCTCCAACTCAACACCGGGGAGCTGTTTTTT. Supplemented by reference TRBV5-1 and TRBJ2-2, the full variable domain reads KAGVTQTPRYLIKTRGQQVTLSCSPISGHRSVSWYQQTPGQGLQFLFEYFSETQRNKGNFPGRFSGRQFSNSRSEMNVSTLELGDSALYLCASSLQLNTGELFFGEGSRLTVL.